Given below is one T cell receptor beta chain in context. Its antigen is as yet unknown. This sample is part of a study of cytomegalovirus exposure and HLA in healthy donors. Findings and caveats of the study: By HLA locus, TCR association rates varied in a later analysis, with DRB1 showing the most and HLA-C the fewest. It was reported that the classifier diagnosed cytomegalovirus status with high specificity and sensitivity in both the original and validation cohorts. Most subjects had HLA-A and HLA-B alleles reportedly predicted accurately by TCR beta sequences.

The CDR3 is made up of 16 amino acids. The V gene end was trimmed by 5 bases and the J gene end by 8 bases; junction bases not matched to a gene: 11. Germline loops: CDR1 LNHDA, CDR2 SQIVND (reference sequence). Primers: 60 Vbeta forward and 13 Jbeta reverse. Clones were read by immunoSEQ multiplex PCR, and TCRdb kept only the in-frame ones, dropping some. This table holds approximately 190,000 clones. The sequence was collected from a boy aged 10-17 years in good health and CMV-seronegative. The V call is TRBV19, the J call TRBJ2-3; TRBD2 matches at 12 bases. The sample comprised PBMCs. The CDR3 nucleotides read TGTGCCAGTAGTCCCCAACTAGCGGGGGGAACTAGTACGCAGTATTTT. Translated, it gives CASSPQLAGGTSTQYF.